The clone carrying this T cell receptor (beta chain) was recorded once. Its antigen is not identified. Survey-level immunoSEQ v3.0 assays were run. Sequencing used immunoSEQ multiplex PCR; TCRdb keeps in-frame clones, though not all of them. The data hold approximately 37,000 clones, with about four fifths observed a single time. This entry belongs to a study of long-term antiretroviral therapy in people with HIV. General study results and limits: Participants lacked recorded data on ART adherence, viral resistance or therapy changes.

Germline loops: CDR1 SGHNT, CDR2 YYREEE (reference sequence). The V gene lost 0 bases and the J gene lost 5 bases, with 14 bases spanning the gap. CDR3 length: 15 amino acids. The chain has TRBV5-4 and TRBJ1-2; possibly TRBD1 for D (5 bases). This specimen was unsorted PBMCs, taken 1 year after starting antiretroviral therapy. The sequence came from a young man with HIV. The CDR3 DNA reads TGTGCCAGCAGCTTGGCAAGGGGATCCCCTTATGGCTACACCTTC. The encoded protein is CASSLARGSPYGYTF.